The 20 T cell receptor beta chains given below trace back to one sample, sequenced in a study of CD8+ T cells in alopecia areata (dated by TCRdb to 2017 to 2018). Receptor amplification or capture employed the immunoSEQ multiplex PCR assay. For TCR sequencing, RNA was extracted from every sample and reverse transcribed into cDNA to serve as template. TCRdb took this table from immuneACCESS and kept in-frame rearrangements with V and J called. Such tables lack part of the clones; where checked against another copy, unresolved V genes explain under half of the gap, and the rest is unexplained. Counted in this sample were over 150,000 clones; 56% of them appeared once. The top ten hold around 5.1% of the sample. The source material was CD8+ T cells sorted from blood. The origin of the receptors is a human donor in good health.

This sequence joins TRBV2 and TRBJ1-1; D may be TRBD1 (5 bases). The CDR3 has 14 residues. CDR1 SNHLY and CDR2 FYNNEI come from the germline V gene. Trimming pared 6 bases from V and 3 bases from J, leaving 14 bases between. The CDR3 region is CASREPGGYTEAFF. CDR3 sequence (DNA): TGTGCCAGCAGGGAGCCCGGGGGGTACACTGAAGCTTTCTTT.

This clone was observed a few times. CDR3 loop: CASNHGGGWPSTDTQYF. The CDR3 bases are TGTGCCAGCAACCACGGCGGGGGGTGGCCTAGCACAGATACGCAGTATTTT. The rearrangement links TRBV5-6 to TRBJ2-3; 8 positions agree with TRBD2. There are 17 residues in the CDR3. V trimming: 6 bases; J trimming: 0 bases; junction bases outside the gene matches: 12. Germline loops: CDR1 SGHDT, CDR2 YYEEEE. Full variable domain (rest looked up from reference TRBV5-6 and TRBJ2-3): DAGVTQSPTHLIKTRGQQVTLRCSPKSGHDTVSWYQQALGQGPQFIFQYYEEEERQRGNFPDRFSGHQFPNYSSELNVNALLLGDSALYLCASNHGGGWPSTDTQYFGPGTRLTVL.

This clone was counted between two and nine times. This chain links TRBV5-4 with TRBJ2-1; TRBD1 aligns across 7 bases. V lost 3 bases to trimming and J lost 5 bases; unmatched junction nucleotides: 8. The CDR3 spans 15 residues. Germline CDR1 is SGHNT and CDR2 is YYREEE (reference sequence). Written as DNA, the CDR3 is TGTGCCAGCAGCTCCTCAGGGGGAAGGGACAATGAGCAGTTCTTC. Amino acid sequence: CASSSSGGRDNEQFF.

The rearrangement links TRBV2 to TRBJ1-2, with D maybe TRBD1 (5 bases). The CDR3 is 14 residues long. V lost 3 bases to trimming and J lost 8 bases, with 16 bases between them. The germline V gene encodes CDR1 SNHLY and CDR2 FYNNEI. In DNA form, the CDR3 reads TGTGCCAGCAGTGACGGGACGGCCAGGAGGGGCTACACCTTC. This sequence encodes CASSDGTARRGYTF. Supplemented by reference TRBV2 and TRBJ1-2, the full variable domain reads EPEVTQTPSHQVTQMGQEVILRCVPISNHLYFYWYRQILGQKVEFLVSFYNNEISEKSEIFDDQFSVERPDGSNFTLKIRSTKLEDSAMYFCASSDGTARRGYTFGSGTRLTVV.

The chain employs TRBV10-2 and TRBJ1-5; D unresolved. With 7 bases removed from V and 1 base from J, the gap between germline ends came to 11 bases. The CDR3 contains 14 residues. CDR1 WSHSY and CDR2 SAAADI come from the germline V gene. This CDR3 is CASNLGASNQPQHF. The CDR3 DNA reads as TGCGCCAGCAACTTGGGAGCCAGCAATCAGCCCCAGCATTTT.

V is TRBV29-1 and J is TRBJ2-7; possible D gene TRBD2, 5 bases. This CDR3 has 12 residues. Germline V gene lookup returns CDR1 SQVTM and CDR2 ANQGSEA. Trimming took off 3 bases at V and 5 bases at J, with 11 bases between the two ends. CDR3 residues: CSVDYEGNEQYF. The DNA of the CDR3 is TGCAGCGTTGATTATGAGGGTAACGAGCAGTACTTC.

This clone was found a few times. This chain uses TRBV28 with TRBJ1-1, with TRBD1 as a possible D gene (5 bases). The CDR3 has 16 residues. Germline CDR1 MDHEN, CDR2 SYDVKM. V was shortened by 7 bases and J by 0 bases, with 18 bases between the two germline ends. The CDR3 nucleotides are TGTGCCAGCAACCTGCACAGGATCACCATGAACACTGAAGCTTTCTTT. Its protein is CASNLHRITMNTEAFF.

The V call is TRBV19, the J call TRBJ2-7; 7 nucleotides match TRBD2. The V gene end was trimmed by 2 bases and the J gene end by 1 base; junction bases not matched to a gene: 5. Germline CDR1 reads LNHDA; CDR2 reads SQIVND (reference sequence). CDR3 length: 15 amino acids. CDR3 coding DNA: TGTGCCAGTAGTATATTGACCGGGGGGTCCTACGAGCAGTACTTC. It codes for CASSILTGGSYEQYF.

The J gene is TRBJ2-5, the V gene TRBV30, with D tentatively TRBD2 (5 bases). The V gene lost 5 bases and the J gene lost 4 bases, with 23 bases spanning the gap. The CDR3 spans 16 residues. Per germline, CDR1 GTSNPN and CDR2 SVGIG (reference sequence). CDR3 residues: CAWGHPPGGLGETQYF. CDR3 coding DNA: TGTGCCTGGGGGCACCCACCAGGAGGATTGGGAGAGACCCAGTACTTC.

This chain's CDR3 is CASSSLPPGTLPDTQYF. In DNA form, the CDR3 reads TGTGCCAGCAGCTCCCTTCCTCCCGGGACCTTACCAGATACGCAGTATTTT. The chain couples TRBV7-9 to TRBJ2-3; D possibly uses TRBD1 or TRBD2 (5 bases each). CDR1 is SEHNR, CDR2 FQNEAQ, per germline (reference sequence). The V and J ends lost 4 bases and 4 bases respectively, with 21 bases between them. The CDR3 spans 17 residues.

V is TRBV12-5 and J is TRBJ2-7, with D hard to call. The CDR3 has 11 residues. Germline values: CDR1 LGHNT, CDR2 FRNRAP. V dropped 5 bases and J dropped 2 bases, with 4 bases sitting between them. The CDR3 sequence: CASGPTYEQYF. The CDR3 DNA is TGTGCTAGTGGTCCTACCTACGAGCAGTACTTC.

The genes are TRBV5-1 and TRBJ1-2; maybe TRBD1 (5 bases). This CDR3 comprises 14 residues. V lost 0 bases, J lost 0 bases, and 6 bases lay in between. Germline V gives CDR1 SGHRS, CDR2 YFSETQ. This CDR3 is CASSLGQSNYGYTF. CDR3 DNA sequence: TGCGCCAGCAGCTTGGGACAGTCTAACTATGGCTACACCTTC.

CDR3 nucleotides: TGTGCCAGCAGCTTGGGGACAAGCTATGGCTACACCTTC. This translates into CASSLGTSYGYTF. The chain carries TRBV7-9 and TRBJ1-2, with D possibly being TRBD1 (6 bases). The CDR3 is 13 amino acids. Germline V gene lookup returns CDR1 SEHNR and CDR2 FQNEAQ (reference sequence). Deletions cut 3 bases from V and 4 bases from J, with 9 bases between.

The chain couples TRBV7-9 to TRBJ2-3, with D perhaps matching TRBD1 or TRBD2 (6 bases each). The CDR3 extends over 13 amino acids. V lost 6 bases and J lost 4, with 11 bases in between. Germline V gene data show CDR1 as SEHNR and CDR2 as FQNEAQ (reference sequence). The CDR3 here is CASSSGDSDTQYF. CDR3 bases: TGTGCCAGCAGTTCAGGGGACTCAGATACGCAGTATTTT.

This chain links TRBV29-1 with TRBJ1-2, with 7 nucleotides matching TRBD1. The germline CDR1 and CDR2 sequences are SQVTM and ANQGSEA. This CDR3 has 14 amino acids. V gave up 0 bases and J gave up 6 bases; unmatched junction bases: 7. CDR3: CSVEEGDRFDGYTF. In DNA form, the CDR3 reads TGCAGCGTTGAAGAAGGGGACAGATTCGATGGCTACACCTTC.

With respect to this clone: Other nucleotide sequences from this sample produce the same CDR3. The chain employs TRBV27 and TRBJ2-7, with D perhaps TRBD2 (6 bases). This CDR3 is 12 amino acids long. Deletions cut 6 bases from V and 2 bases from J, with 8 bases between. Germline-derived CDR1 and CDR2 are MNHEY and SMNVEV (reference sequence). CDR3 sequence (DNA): TGTGCCAGCAGGACGGGAGCCTACGAGCAGTACTTC. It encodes CASRTGAYEQYF.

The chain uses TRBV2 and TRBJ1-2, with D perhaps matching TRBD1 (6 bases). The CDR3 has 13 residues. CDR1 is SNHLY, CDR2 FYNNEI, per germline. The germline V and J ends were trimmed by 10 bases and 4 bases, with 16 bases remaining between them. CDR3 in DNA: TGTGCCAAGAAGACGACAGGAGCCTATGGCTACACCTTC. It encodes CAKKTTGAYGYTF.

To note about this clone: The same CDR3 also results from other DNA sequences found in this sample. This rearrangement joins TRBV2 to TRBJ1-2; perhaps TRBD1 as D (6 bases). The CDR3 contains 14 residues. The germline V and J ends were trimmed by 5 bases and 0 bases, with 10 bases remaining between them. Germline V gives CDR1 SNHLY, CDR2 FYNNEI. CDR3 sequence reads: CASSPDRANYGYTF. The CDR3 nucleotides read TGTGCCAGCAGTCCGGACAGAGCTAACTATGGCTACACCTTC.

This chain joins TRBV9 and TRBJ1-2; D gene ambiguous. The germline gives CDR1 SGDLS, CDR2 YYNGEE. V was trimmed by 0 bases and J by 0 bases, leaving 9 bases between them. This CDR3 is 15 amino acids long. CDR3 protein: CASSVEVKANYGYTF. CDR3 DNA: TGTGCCAGCAGCGTAGAAGTTAAAGCTAACTATGGCTACACCTTC.

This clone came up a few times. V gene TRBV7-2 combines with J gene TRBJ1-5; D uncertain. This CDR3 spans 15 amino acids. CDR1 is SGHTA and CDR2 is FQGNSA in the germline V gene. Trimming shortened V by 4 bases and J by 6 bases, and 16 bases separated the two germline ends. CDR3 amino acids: CASSSTEGGVQPQHF. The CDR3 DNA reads TGTGCCAGCAGCTCGACCGAGGGTGGTGTTCAGCCCCAGCATTTT.